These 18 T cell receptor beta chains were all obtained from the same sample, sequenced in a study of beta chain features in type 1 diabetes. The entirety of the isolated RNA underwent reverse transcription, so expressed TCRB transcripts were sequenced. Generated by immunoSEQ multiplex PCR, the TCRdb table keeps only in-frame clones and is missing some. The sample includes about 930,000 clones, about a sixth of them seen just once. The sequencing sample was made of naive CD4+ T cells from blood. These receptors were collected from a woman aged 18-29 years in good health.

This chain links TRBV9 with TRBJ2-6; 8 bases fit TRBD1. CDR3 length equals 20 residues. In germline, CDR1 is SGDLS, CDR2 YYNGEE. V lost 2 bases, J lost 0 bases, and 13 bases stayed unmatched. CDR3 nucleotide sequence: TGTGCCAGCAGCGTCGCTACCGGGACAGGCGATATCTCTGGGGCCAACGTCCTGACTTTC. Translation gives CASSVATGTGDISGANVLTF.

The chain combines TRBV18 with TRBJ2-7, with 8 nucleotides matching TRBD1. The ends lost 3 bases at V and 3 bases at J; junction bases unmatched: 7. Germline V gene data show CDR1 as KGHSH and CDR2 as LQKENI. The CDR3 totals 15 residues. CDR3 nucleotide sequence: TGTGCCAGCTCACCCCGGGACAGGACCGGCTACGAGCAGTACTTC. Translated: CASSPRDRTGYEQYF.

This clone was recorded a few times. The CDR3 DNA is TGTGCCAGCTCCGAAGCGGGACAAGAGACCCAGTACTTC. Its translation is CASSEAGQETQYF. This sequence joins TRBV18 and TRBJ2-5, with TRBD2 identical over 7 bases. The CDR3 extends over 13 amino acids. The trim removed 6 bases at V and 2 bases at J, leaving 3 bases unmatched. Germline values: CDR1 KGHSH, CDR2 LQKENI.

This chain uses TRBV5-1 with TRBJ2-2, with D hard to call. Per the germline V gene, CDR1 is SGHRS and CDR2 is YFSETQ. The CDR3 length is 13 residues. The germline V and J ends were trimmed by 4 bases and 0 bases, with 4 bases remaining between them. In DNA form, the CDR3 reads TGCGCCAGCAGCCGAACGAACACCGGGGAGCTGTTTTTT. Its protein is CASSRTNTGELFF.

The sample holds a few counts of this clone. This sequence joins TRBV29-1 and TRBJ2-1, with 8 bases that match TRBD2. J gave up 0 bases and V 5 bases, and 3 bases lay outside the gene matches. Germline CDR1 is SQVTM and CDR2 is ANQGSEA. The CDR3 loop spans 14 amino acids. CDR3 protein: CSVTSGYSYNEQFF. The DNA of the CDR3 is TGCAGCGTTACTAGCGGATACTCCTACAATGAGCAGTTCTTC.

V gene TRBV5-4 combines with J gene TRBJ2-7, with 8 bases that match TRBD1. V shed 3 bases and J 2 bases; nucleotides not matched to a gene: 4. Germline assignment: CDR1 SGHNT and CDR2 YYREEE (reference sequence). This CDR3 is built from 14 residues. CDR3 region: CASSSGGSTYEQYF. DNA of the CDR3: TGTGCCAGCAGCTCAGGGGGCTCAACCTACGAGCAGTACTTC.

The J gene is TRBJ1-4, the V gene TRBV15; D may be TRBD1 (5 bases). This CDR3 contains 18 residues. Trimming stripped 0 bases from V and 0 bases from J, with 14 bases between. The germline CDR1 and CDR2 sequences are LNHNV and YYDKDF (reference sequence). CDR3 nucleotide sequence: TGTGCCACCAGCAGAGATCGCCCTGGACAAACAACTAATGAAAAACTGTTTTTT. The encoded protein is CATSRDRPGQTTNEKLFF.

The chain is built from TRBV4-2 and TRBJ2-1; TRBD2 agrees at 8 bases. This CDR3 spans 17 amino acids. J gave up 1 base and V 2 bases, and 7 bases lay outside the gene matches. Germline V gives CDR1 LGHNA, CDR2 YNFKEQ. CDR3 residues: CASSQPLGTRSYNEQFF. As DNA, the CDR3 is TGTGCCAGCAGCCAACCCCTGGGGACTAGGTCCTACAATGAGCAGTTCTTC.

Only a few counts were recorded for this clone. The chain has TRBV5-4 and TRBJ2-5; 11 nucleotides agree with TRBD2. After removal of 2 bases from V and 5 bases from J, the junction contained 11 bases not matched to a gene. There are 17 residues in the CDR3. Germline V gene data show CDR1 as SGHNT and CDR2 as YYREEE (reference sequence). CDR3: CASSFSVLAGGGETQYF. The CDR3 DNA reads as TGTGCCAGCAGCTTTAGCGTGCTAGCGGGAGGAGGTGAGACCCAGTACTTC.

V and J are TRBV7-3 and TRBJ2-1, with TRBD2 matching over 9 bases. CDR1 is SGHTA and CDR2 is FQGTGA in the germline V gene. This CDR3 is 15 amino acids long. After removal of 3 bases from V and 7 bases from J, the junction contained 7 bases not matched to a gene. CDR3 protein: CASSFHPTSGNEQFF. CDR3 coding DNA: TGTGCCAGCAGCTTCCACCCTACTAGCGGGAATGAGCAGTTCTTC. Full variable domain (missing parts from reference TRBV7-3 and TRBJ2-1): GAGVSQTPSNKVTEKGKYVELRCDPISGHTALYWYRQSLGQGPEFLIYFQGTGAADDSGLPNDRFFAVRPEGSVSTLKIQRTERGDSAVYLCASSFHPTSGNEQFFGPGTRLTVL.

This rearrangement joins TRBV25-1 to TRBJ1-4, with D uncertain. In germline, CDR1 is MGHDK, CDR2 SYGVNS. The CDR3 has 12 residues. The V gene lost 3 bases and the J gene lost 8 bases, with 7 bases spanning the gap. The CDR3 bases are TGTGCCAGCAGTGATAGTAGCGAAAAACTGTTTTTT. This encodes CASSDSSEKLFF.

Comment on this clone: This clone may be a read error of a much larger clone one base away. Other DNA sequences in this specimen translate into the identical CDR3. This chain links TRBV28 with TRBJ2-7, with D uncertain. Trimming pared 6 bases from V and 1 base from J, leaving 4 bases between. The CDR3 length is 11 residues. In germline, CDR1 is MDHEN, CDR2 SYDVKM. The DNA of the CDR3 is TGTGCCAGCAGCTCTTCCTACGAGCAGTACTTC. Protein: CASSSSYEQYF.

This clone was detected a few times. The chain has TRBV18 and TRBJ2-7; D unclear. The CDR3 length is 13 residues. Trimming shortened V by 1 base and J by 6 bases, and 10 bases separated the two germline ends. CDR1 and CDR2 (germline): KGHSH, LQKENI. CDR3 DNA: TGTGCCAGCTCACCACTAGGAGATACCGAGCAGTACTTC. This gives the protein CASSPLGDTEQYF.

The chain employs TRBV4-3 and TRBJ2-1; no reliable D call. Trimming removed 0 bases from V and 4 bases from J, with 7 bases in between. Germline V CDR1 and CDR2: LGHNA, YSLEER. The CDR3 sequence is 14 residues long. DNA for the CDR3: TGCGCCAGCAGCCAAGATCAAGAATACAATGAGCAGTTCTTC. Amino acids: CASSQDQEYNEQFF.

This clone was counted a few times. CDR3: CASSEQRAPYNEQFF. CDR3 bases: TGTGCCAGCAGTGAACAGAGAGCTCCGTACAATGAGCAGTTCTTC. The chain combines TRBV2 with TRBJ2-1, with D hard to call. Germline CDR1 reads SNHLY; CDR2 reads FYNNEI. V lost 2 bases and J lost 4, with 12 bases in between. The CDR3 spans 15 residues.

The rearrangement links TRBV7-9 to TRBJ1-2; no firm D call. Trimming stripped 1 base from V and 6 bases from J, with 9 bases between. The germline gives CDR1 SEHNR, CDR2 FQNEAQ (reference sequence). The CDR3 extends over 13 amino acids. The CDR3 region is CASSLGTENGYTF. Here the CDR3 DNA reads TGTGCCAGCAGCTTAGGAACAGAGAATGGCTACACCTTC. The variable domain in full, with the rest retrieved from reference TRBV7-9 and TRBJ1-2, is DTGVSQNPRHKITKRGQNVTFRCDPISEHNRLYWYRQTLGQGPEFLTYFQNEAQLEKSRLLSDRFSAERPKGSFSTLEIQRTEQGDSAMYLCASSLGTENGYTFGSGTRLTVV.

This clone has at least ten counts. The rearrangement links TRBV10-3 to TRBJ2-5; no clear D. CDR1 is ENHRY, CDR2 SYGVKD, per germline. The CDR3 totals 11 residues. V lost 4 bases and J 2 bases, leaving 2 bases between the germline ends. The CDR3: CAISVQETQYF. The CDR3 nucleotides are TGTGCCATCAGTGTACAAGAGACCCAGTACTTC.

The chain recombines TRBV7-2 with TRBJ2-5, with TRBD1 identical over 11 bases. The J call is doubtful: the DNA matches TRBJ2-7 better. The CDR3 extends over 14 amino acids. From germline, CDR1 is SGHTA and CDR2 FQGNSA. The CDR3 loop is CASSLRDRGYEQYF. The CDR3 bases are TGTGCCAGCAGCTTAAGGGACAGGGGGTACGAGCAGTACTTC.